The 27 T cell receptor beta chains presented below share a single source sample, sequenced in a study of OX40 agonist ivuxolimab in advanced cancers. Clones were sequenced by immunoSEQ multiplex PCR, and TCRdb holds only the in-frame ones, with some missing. The sample shows 53,000 or so clones, 70% to 90% of them seen only once. Sequencing used CD4+ or CD8+ T cells sorted from blood, obtained in a trial of the OX40 agonist ivuxolimab. These receptors all come from an adult with an advanced solid tumor such as melanoma, head and neck, liver or kidney cancer.

The rearrangement uses TRBV6-1 and TRBJ2-7, with 9 positions matching TRBD1. The CDR3 spans 13 residues. Losses at the gene ends were 6 bases for V and 3 bases for J; bases not matched to a gene: 3. Germline loops: CDR1 MNHNS, CDR2 SASEGT. The CDR3 sequence: CASRRTGVYEQYF. Written as DNA, the CDR3 is TGTGCCAGCAGAAGGACAGGGGTCTACGAGCAGTACTTC.

V gene TRBV10-3 combines with J gene TRBJ2-1, with D tentatively TRBD1 or TRBD2 (5 bases each). The CDR3 runs 14 residues. CDR1 and CDR2 from the germline V gene are ENHRY and SYGVKD. V lost 6 bases and J 4 bases, leaving 13 bases between the germline ends. The CDR3 here is CAISSVGVYNEQFF. CDR3 sequence (DNA): TGTGCCATCAGCTCCGTGGGGGTATACAATGAGCAGTTCTTC.

V usage is TRBV7-9 and J usage is TRBJ1-1; D might be TRBD1 (5 bases). The CDR3 sequence is 15 residues long. The germline V and J ends were trimmed by 2 bases and 6 bases, with 16 bases remaining between them. CDR1 SEHNR and CDR2 FQNEAQ come from the germline V gene (reference sequence). The CDR3 DNA reads as TGTGCCAGCAGCTTAAAAAAGGAGAGGGGAGCTGAAGCTTTCTTT. Translation: CASSLKKERGAEAFF.

The chain has TRBV5-1 and TRBJ2-7; 8 bases map to TRBD1. Trimming took 0 bases from V and 1 from J; bases not matched to a gene: 3. The CDR3 sequence is 15 residues long. The germline gives CDR1 SGHRS, CDR2 YFSETQ. CDR3 in DNA: TGCGCCAGCAGCTTGGCGGGACAGGTTTCCTACGAGCAGTACTTC. This encodes CASSLAGQVSYEQYF.

The chain uses TRBV19 and TRBJ1-2; 12 bases map to TRBD1. Germline CDR1 is LNHDA and CDR2 is SQIVND (reference sequence). This CDR3 has 15 residues. J gave up 8 bases and V 6 bases, and 10 bases lay outside the gene matches. The CDR3 sequence is CASRPSGTGGEGYTF. For the CDR3, the DNA is TGTGCCAGTAGGCCCTCCGGGACAGGGGGCGAAGGCTACACCTTC.

This clone showed up just a few times. V gene TRBV27 combines with J gene TRBJ1-1; no reliable D call. Germline CDR1 is MNHEY and CDR2 is SMNVEV (reference sequence). The germline V and J ends were trimmed by 6 bases and 1 base, with 9 bases remaining between them. This CDR3 contains 13 residues. The DNA for the CDR3 is TGTGCCAGCAGCCCTATAGAGAACACTGAAGCTTTCTTT. Translating it yields CASSPIENTEAFF.

Comments on this clone: Relative to the germline gene, one junction end is altered; a read error may explain this. The chain is built from TRBV4-2 and TRBJ2-3; 13 bases match TRBD2. Per the germline V gene, CDR1 is LGHNA and CDR2 is YNFKEQ. The CDR3 loop spans 16 amino acids. The CDR3, as DNA: TGTGCCAGCAGTCAAGGACTAGCGGGAGATACAGATACGCAGTATTTT. This gives the protein CASSQGLAGDTDTQYF.

This chain connects TRBV4-1 to TRBJ1-2; the D is unclear. Germline V gene sequence: CDR1 MGHRA, CDR2 YSYEKL. Trimming removed 1 base at V and 2 bases at J, with 14 bases between. The CDR3 extends over 16 amino acids. The CDR3: CASSQVDVNSNYGYTF. DNA for the CDR3: TGCGCCAGCAGCCAAGTGGATGTAAACAGCAACTATGGCTACACCTTC.

V is TRBV5-1 and J is TRBJ2-1; D possibly uses TRBD1 or TRBD2 (5 bases each). CDR3 length: 14 residues. Trimming took off 0 bases at V and 8 bases at J, with 12 bases between the two ends. CDR1 and CDR2 from the germline V gene are SGHRS and YFSETQ. DNA for the CDR3: TGCGCCAGCAGCTTGGTCGCAGGGAGAGATGAGCAGTTCTTC. Protein product: CASSLVAGRDEQFF.

The V gene is TRBV5-8, the J gene TRBJ2-7; a possible D gene is TRBD1 (5 bases). V was pared by 4 bases and J by 2 bases, with 16 bases between. The CDR3 has 15 residues. In germline, CDR1 is SGHTS, CDR2 YDEGEE. The CDR3 spells CASSTLPTAAYEQYF. The CDR3 bases are TGTGCCAGCAGCACACTTCCGACAGCCGCCTACGAGCAGTACTTC.

V usage is TRBV10-1 and J usage is TRBJ2-2; D is perhaps TRBD2 (6 bases). There are 13 residues in the CDR3. Germline CDR1 reads WNHNN; CDR2 reads SYGVQD (reference sequence). V was clipped by 8 bases and J by 6 bases, with 13 bases between them. CDR3 protein: CASANGGPGELFF. The CDR3 DNA reads TGCGCCAGCGCAAATGGAGGGCCCGGGGAGCTGTTTTTT.

The chain carries TRBV5-8 and TRBJ2-7; TRBD2 matches at 7 bases. J was trimmed by 6 bases and V by 4 bases; bases with no gene match: 10. This CDR3 spans 14 amino acids. Germline CDR1 and CDR2: SGHTS and YDEGEE. CDR3 protein: CASSRSGSGGEQYF. CDR3 sequence (DNA): TGTGCCAGCAGCCGTAGCGGGTCTGGGGGCGAGCAGTACTTC.

This chain joins TRBV30 and TRBJ1-1, with a tentative D call TRBD1 (6 bases). V was shortened by 1 base and J by 1 base, with 16 bases between the two germline ends. Germline lookup yields CDR1 GTSNPN and CDR2 SVGIG (reference sequence). The CDR3 length is 16 residues. CDR3 in amino acids: CAWSEGWRGANTEAFF. The CDR3 DNA reads TGTGCCTGGAGTGAGGGTTGGAGGGGGGCGAACACTGAAGCTTTCTTT.

The chain couples TRBV14 to TRBJ1-5; D is uncertain. This CDR3 is 14 amino acids long. Germline CDR1 is SGHDN and CDR2 is FVKESK. V gave up 2 bases and J gave up 3 bases, with 8 bases separating them. The CDR3 coding sequence is TGTGCCAGCAGCCAACCACAGCTCAATCAGCCCCAGCATTTT. Protein product: CASSQPQLNQPQHF.

The chain links TRBV2 to TRBJ2-7; TRBD2 matches 11 bases. The J segment lost 7 bases and the V segment lost 7 bases, leaving 9 bases of the junction unmatched. The CDR3 sequence is 14 residues long. Germline values: CDR1 SNHLY, CDR2 FYNNEI. CDR3 in amino acids: CASTWSSGRVEQYF. In nucleotides, the CDR3 is TGTGCCAGCACTTGGAGTAGCGGGAGGGTTGAGCAGTACTTC. The full variable domain, with the rest looked up from reference TRBV2 and TRBJ2-7, is EPEVTQTPSHQVTQMGQEVILRCVPISNHLYFYWYRQILGQKVEFLVSFYNNEISEKSEIFDDQFSVERPDGSNFTLKIRSTKLEDSAMYFCASTWSSGRVEQYFGPGTRLTVT.

This sequence joins TRBV10-3 and TRBJ1-5; 8 bases are a match to TRBD1. The CDR3 has 14 amino acids. In germline, CDR1 is ENHRY, CDR2 SYGVKD. After removal of 2 bases from V and 4 bases from J, the junction contained 1 base not matched to a gene. The DNA of the CDR3 is TGTGCCATCAGTGAGGGACAGGGTAATCAGCCCCAGCATTTT. This gives the protein CAISEGQGNQPQHF.

This clone was picked up a small number of times. The chain couples TRBV20-1 to TRBJ1-1, with 7 bases matching TRBD1. After removal of 5 bases from V and 10 bases from J, the junction contained 7 bases not matched to a gene. This CDR3 comprises 11 residues. From germline, CDR1 is DFQATT and CDR2 SNEGSKA (reference sequence). CDR3 region: CSASDRARAFF. The CDR3 DNA reads as TGCAGTGCTTCAGACAGGGCCAGAGCTTTCTTT.

This clone was detected a few times. This rearrangement joins TRBV6-6 to TRBJ2-7, with 8 bases fitting TRBD1. V was clipped by 2 bases and J by 7 bases; unmatched bases: 7. Germline CDR1 MNHNY, CDR2 SVGAGI (reference sequence). CDR3 size: 14 residues. The chain's CDR3 is CASSYASGGMEQYF. The CDR3 region has the DNA TGTGCCAGCAGTTACGCGTCAGGGGGCATGGAGCAGTACTTC.

The V and J genes are TRBV11-3 and TRBJ2-2; TRBD1 matches at 9 bases. This CDR3 spans 15 amino acids. CDR1 SGHNT and CDR2 YENEEA come from the germline V gene. V trimming: 4 bases; J trimming: 4 bases; junction bases outside the gene matches: 4. CDR3 loop: CASSSRTGATGELFF. The CDR3 DNA sequence: TGTGCCAGCAGCTCCCGGACAGGGGCCACCGGGGAGCTGTTTTTT.

This clone was picked up one time. J is TRBJ2-1 and V is TRBV9, with 9 bases fitting TRBD2. Germline lookup yields CDR1 SGDLS and CDR2 YYNGEE. The CDR3 has 16 amino acids. Trimming took 3 bases from V and 8 from J; bases not matched to a gene: 12. Written as DNA, the CDR3 is TGTGCCAGCAGCGCGGAAAGCGGGAGGAGGAGAGATGAGCAGTTCTTC. Residues: CASSAESGRRRDEQFF. Together with reference TRBV9 and TRBJ2-1, the CDR3 gives the full variable domain: DSGVTQTPKHLITATGQRVTLRCSPRSGDLSVYWYQQSLDQGLQFLIQYYNGEERAKGNILERFSAQQFPDLHSELNLSSLELGDSALYFCASSAESGRRRDEQFFGPGTRLTVL.

This chain connects TRBV9 to TRBJ2-2, with TRBD2 as a possible D gene (6 bases). V shed 4 bases and J shed 6 bases, with 13 bases lying between them. CDR3 size: 14 residues. Germline V gives CDR1 SGDLS, CDR2 YYNGEE. The CDR3 nucleotides are TGTGCCAGCAGCCCCCTCGGCGGGGCCGGGGAGCTGTTTTTT. Its translation: CASSPLGGAGELFF.

CDR3 sequence reads: CATFPAGPEGNEQFF. The CDR3 DNA follows: TGTGCCACCTTCCCGGCAGGGCCGGAGGGCAATGAGCAGTTCTTC. This chain uses TRBV10-3 with TRBJ2-1, with TRBD2 as a possible D gene (6 bases). Germline lookup yields CDR1 ENHRY and CDR2 SYGVKD. The length of the CDR3 is 15 residues. The V end lost 10 bases, the J end lost 6 bases, and 22 bases lay between the germline ends.

V usage is TRBV10-3 and J usage is TRBJ2-1, with a weak D call TRBD2 (6 bases). This CDR3 is 14 amino acids long. The germline V and J ends were trimmed by 10 bases and 9 bases, with 22 bases remaining between them. The germline CDR1 and CDR2 sequences are ENHRY and SYGVKD. The DNA for the CDR3 is TGTGCCAGACCCCCAAGGAGGGCAGACTTTGAGCAGTTCTTC. This encodes CARPPRRADFEQFF.

This chain uses TRBV15 with TRBJ2-5, with 13 bases matching TRBD2. The trim removed 2 bases at V and 3 bases at J, leaving 6 bases unmatched. CDR1 and CDR2 from the germline V gene are LNHNV and YYDKDF (reference sequence). The CDR3 length is 17 residues. The CDR3 DNA reads TGTGCCACCAGCAGAACTATCGGACTAGCGGGAGAAGAGACCCAGTACTTC. Translated: CATSRTIGLAGEETQYF. The full variable domain, with the rest looked up from reference TRBV15 and TRBJ2-5, is DAMVIQNPRYQVTQFGKPVTLSCSQTLNHNVMYWYQQKSSQAPKLLFHYYDKDFNNEADTPDNFQSRRPNTSFCFLDIRSPGLGDTAMYLCATSRTIGLAGEETQYFGPGTRLLVL.

The chain carries TRBV5-1 and TRBJ2-2, with 12 bases that match TRBD2. The CDR3 runs to 16 residues. With 7 bases clipped from V and 0 bases from J, the junction kept 4 bases outside the gene matches. Germline CDR1 reads SGHRS; CDR2 reads YFSETQ. CDR3 protein: CASARTSGANTGELFF. The CDR3 nucleotides are TGCGCCAGCGCTCGGACTAGCGGGGCGAACACCGGGGAGCTGTTTTTT.

The rearrangement uses TRBV10-2 and TRBJ2-7; D is perhaps TRBD2 (6 bases). Germline CDR1 WSHSY, CDR2 SAAADI. The CDR3 spans 12 residues. Trimming pared 6 bases from V and 5 bases from J, leaving 11 bases between. For the CDR3, the DNA is TGCGCCAGCAGCCGGGAGCACCACGAGCAGTACTTC. Amino acid sequence: CASSREHHEQYF.

This chain connects TRBV28 to TRBJ1-1; D gene unclear. CDR1 and CDR2 from the germline V gene are MDHEN and SYDVKM. V gave up 4 bases and J gave up 8 bases, with 17 bases separating them. The CDR3 runs to 14 residues. CDR3 sequence reads: CASSSQTLGGEAFF. The CDR3 DNA reads as TGTGCCAGCAGTTCTCAAACCCTTGGAGGGGAAGCTTTCTTT.